What follows are 9 T cell receptor beta chains derived from one specimen sequenced in a study of blood T cell repertoires in COVID-19. The method was immunoSEQ multiplex PCR; TCRdb's version includes in-frame clones alone and lacks a portion of them. The table lists about 140,000 clones, 70% to 90% of them singletons. Specimen: peripheral blood. These TCRs come from a woman aged 60-75 years with acute or convalescent COVID-19.

The V gene is TRBV27, the J gene TRBJ1-2; D is unclear. Germline V gives CDR1 MNHEY, CDR2 SMNVEV (reference sequence). Trimming shortened V by 4 bases and J by 4 bases, and 16 bases separated the two germline ends. The CDR3 has 15 residues. CDR3 in amino acids: CASSSSYTVTYGYTF. The CDR3 DNA sequence: TGTGCCAGCAGTTCGAGCTATACAGTTACCTATGGCTACACCTTC.

The gene calls are TRBV29-1 and TRBJ1-2; weak D call: TRBD1 (5 bases). This CDR3 has 15 residues. With 6 bases removed from V and 7 bases from J, the gap between germline ends came to 24 bases. CDR1 is SQVTM, CDR2 ANQGSEA, per germline. The CDR3 nucleotides are TGCAGCGTCGGATCCGGGACCGGAGGGCTCGGTGGCTACACCTTC. This sequence encodes CSVGSGTGGLGGYTF. The full variable domain, with the rest looked up from reference TRBV29-1 and TRBJ1-2, is SAVISQKPSRDICQRGTSLTIQCQVDSQVTMMFWYRQQPGQSLTLIATANQGSEATYESGFVIDKFPISRPNLTFSTLTVSNMSPEDSSIYLCSVGSGTGGLGGYTFGSGTRLTVV.

This chain uses TRBV7-9 with TRBJ2-7; possibly TRBD1 for D (7 bases). The germline V and J ends were trimmed by 1 base and 5 bases, with 12 bases remaining between them. Germline V lookup: CDR1 SEHNR, CDR2 FQNEAQ (reference sequence). This CDR3 has 14 residues. CDR3 region: CASSLVGRGDEQYF. The CDR3 nucleotides read TGTGCCAGCAGCTTAGTAGGCAGGGGGGACGAGCAGTACTTC. Filled out from reference TRBV7-9 and TRBJ2-7, the complete variable domain reads DTGVSQNPRHKITKRGQNVTFRCDPISEHNRLYWYRQTLGQGPEFLTYFQNEAQLEKSRLLSDRFSAERPKGSFSTLEIQRTEQGDSAMYLCASSLVGRGDEQYFGPGTRLTVT.

Only one count was recorded for this clone. This rearrangement joins TRBV19 to TRBJ2-2, with a weak D call TRBD1 (5 bases). Germline-derived CDR1 and CDR2 are LNHDA and SQIVND (reference sequence). Trimming removed 5 bases at V and 5 bases at J, with 12 bases between. The CDR3 covers 14 residues. The CDR3 nucleotides read TGTGCCAGTAGTTCCCAGGGCACAACCGGGGAGCTGTTTTTT. Translation gives CASSSQGTTGELFF. Based on the CDR3 plus reference TRBV19 and TRBJ2-2, the full variable domain is DGGITQSPKYLFRKEGQNVTLSCEQNLNHDAMYWYRQDPGQGLRLIYYSQIVNDFQKGDIAEGYSVSREKKESFPLTVTSAQKNPTAFYLCASSSQGTTGELFFGEGSRLTVL.

J is TRBJ1-5 and V is TRBV5-1; the D gene is possibly TRBD1 (5 bases). The CDR3 length is 15 residues. Germline CDR1 reads SGHRS; CDR2 reads YFSETQ. Trimming removed 0 bases at V and 3 bases at J, with 10 bases between. The CDR3 loop is CASSLGTGNNQPQHF. The DNA of the CDR3 is TGCGCCAGCAGCTTGGGAACAGGTAACAATCAGCCCCAGCATTTT.

This clone is a singleton in its sample. This sequence joins TRBV7-2 and TRBJ1-1; D remains unclear. The CDR3 loop spans 11 amino acids. CDR1 is SGHTA and CDR2 is FQGNSA in the germline V gene. V was pared by 1 base and J by 7 bases, with 4 bases between. CDR3 DNA sequence: TGTGCCAGCAGCTTAGAGAGTGAAGCTTTCTTT. It encodes CASSLESEAFF.

J is TRBJ2-7 and V is TRBV19; 7 bases fit TRBD2. This CDR3 has 15 residues. Germline loops: CDR1 LNHDA, CDR2 SQIVND (reference sequence). V lost 6 bases to trimming and J lost 1 base; unmatched junction nucleotides: 9. CDR3 bases: TGTGCCAGTAGGTATAGTACTAGCGATTCCTACGAGCAGTACTTC. Translated: CASRYSTSDSYEQYF.

V is TRBV28 and J is TRBJ1-6; 8 positions match TRBD1. The CDR3 runs 16 residues. Germline V CDR1 and CDR2: MDHEN, SYDVKM. The V gene end was trimmed by 5 bases and the J gene end by 7 bases; junction bases not matched to a gene: 10. The CDR3: CASSPPGGQRNSPLHF. For the CDR3, the DNA is TGTGCCAGCAGTCCACCAGGGGGCCAGCGGAATTCACCCCTCCACTTT. Together with reference TRBV28 and TRBJ1-6, the CDR3 gives the full variable domain: DVKVTQSSRYLVKRTGEKVFLECVQDMDHENMFWYRQDPGLGLRLIYFSYDVKMKEKGDIPEGYSVSREKKERFSLILESASTNQTSMYLCASSPPGGQRNSPLHFGNGTRLTVT.

The chain links TRBV29-1 to TRBJ1-2; D is undetermined. The length of the CDR3 is 12 residues. Trimming took off 2 bases at V and 1 base at J, with 5 bases between the two ends. CDR1 is SQVTM, CDR2 ANQGSEA, per germline. Here the CDR3 reads CSVELRNYGYTF. For the CDR3, the DNA is TGCAGCGTTGAACTTCGTAACTATGGCTACACCTTC.